A selection of T cell receptor beta chains follows, all from one sample in a study of blood T cell repertoires in COVID-19. Profiled with immunoSEQ multiplex PCR; TCRdb holds only in-frame clones, not every one. Of more than 95,000 clones in the sample, approximately 90% were seen once. The material sequenced was peripheral blood. The receptor set was obtained from a woman older than 75 with acute or convalescent COVID-19. The CDR3 runs from the conserved cysteine through the conserved F or W. Each record gives: V gene, J gene, clone size, D gene, CDR3 protein, CDR3 DNA. The D gene is left open where the match is weak. Where a row states a size, it is once, few, many or the class of an expanded clone; other rows omit it.

TRBV29-1	TRBJ2-7	.	.	CSVRRDYEQYF	TGCAGCGTTCGGAGAGACTACGAGCAGTACTTC
TRBV7-2	TRBJ1-2	once	.	CASSLVAGVEGYTF	TGTGCCAGCAGCTTAGTGGCAGGGGTGGAAGGCTACACCTTC
TRBV2	TRBJ1-1	.	.	CASRGGTEAFF	TGTGCCAGCAGAGGGGGTACTGAAGCTTTCTTT
TRBV28	TRBJ1-1	.	TRBD1	CASSSPPGQTQIGFF	TGTGCCAGCAGTTCCCCACCGGGACAGACCCAAATAGGGTTCTTT
TRBV2	TRBJ1-3	.	TRBD1	CASTRDSGIFSGNTIYF	TGTGCCAGCACCAGGGACAGCGGAATTTTCTCTGGAAACACCATATATTTT
TRBV4-1	TRBJ1-3	.	.	CASSQDVPGFGNTIYF	TGCGCCAGCAGCCAAGATGTACCAGGGTTTGGAAACACCATATATTTT
TRBV9	TRBJ2-5	.	TRBD2	CASSVSSGARETQYF	TGTGCCAGCAGCGTCTCTAGCGGAGCAAGGGAGACCCAGTACTTC
TRBV19	TRBJ1-1	.	TRBD1	CASSIIRGPRGTEAFF	TGTGCCAGTAGTATCATAAGGGGGCCACGGGGTACTGAAGCTTTCTTT
TRBV10-3	TRBJ2-7	.	TRBD1	CAISTQGGQGIGEQYF	TGTGCCATCAGTACGCAAGGGGGACAGGGAATTGGCGAGCAGTACTTC
TRBV5-1	TRBJ1-2	.	TRBD1	CASSPGQGPLYGYTF	TGCGCCAGCAGCCCTGGACAGGGTCCCCTTTATGGCTACACCTTC
TRBV28	TRBJ1-2	.	TRBD1	CASSAGTGGPLPYGYTF	TGTGCCAGCAGTGCCGGGACAGGGGGCCCCCTTCCCTATGGCTACACCTTC
TRBV11-2	TRBJ1-1	.	.	CASSFARGFTEAFF	TGTGCCAGCAGCTTTGCCCGGGGGTTCACTGAAGCTTTCTTT
TRBV28	TRBJ1-2	.	TRBD1	CASSSIRDRDGNYGYTF	TGTGCCAGCAGTTCCATCCGGGACAGGGATGGTAACTATGGCTACACCTTC
TRBV7-9	TRBJ2-2	.	.	CASSFQARGELFF	TGTGCCAGCAGCTTTCAGGCTCGCGGGGAGCTGTTTTTT